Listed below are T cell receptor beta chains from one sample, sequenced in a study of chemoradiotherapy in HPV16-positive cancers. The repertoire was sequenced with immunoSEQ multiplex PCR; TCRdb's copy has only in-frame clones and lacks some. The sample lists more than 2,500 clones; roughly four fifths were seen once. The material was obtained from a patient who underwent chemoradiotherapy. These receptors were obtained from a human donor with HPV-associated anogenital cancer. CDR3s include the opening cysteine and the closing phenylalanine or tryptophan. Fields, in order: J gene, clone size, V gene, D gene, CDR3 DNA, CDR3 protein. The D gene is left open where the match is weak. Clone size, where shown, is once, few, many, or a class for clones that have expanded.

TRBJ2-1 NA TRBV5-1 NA TGCGCCAGCAGCTTGGAAGCTCGCTCCTACAATGAGCAGTTCTTC CASSLEARSYNEQFF
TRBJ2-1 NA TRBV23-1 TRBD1 TGCGCCAGAGCAGTACTGGGAAGGACGGGACAGGGGTTTCATAGCTCCTACAATGAGCAGTTCTTC CARAVLGRTGQGFHSSYNEQFF
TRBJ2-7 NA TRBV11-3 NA TGTGCCAGCAGCCCCTCAGGGGTCGCCTACGAGCAGTACTTC CASSPSGVAYEQYF
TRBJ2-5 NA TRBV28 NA TGTGCCAGCAGTTTTGTAGGGGGTGAGAAGACCCAGTACTTC CASSFVGGEKTQYF
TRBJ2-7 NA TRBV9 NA TGTGCCAGCAGCGTAGCAGGGTATCAAAACGAGCAGTACTTC CASSVAGYQNEQYF
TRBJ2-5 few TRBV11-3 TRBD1 TGTGCCAGCAGCTTAGATTCCCGACAGGGGGCATGGGAGACCCAGTACTTC CASSLDSRQGAWETQYF
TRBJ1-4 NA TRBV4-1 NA TGCGCCAGCAGCCAAAACCTTTTCGGTTTTGTTGGAGAAAAACTGTTTTTT CASSQNLFGFVGEKLFF
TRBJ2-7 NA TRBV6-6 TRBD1 TGTGCCAGCAGACAGACAGGGAGCTCCTACGAGCAGTACTTC CASRQTGSSYEQYF
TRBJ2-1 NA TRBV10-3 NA TGTGCCATCAGTGAGCGTCGGCCACTTGAGCAGTTCTTC CAISERRPLEQFF
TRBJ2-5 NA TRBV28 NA TGTGCCAGCAGCTTGGGACGGTACTTCCAAGAGACCCAGTACTTC CASSLGRYFQETQYF
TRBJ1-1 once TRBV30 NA TGTGCCTGGGCGGGGGATGGGACTGAAGCTTTCTTT CAWAGDGTEAFF
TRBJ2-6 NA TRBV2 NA TGTGCCAGCAGCCGGGACTTCTCCTCCCTCTCTGGGGCCAACGTCCTGACTTTC CASSRDFSSLSGANVLTF
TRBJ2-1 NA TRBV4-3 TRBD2 TGCGCCAGCAGCTCGAGTAGCGGGAGGAGTAATGAGCAGTTCTTC CASSSSSGRSNEQFF
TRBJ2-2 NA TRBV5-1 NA TGCGCCAGCACCCCAGGGGGGGGTCGATCCGGGGAGCTGTTTTTT CASTPGGGRSGELFF
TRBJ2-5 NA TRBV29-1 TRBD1 TGCAGCGCGGGACAGCCACAAGAGACCCAGTACTTC CSAGQPQETQYF
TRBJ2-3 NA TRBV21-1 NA TGTGCCAGCAGCAAAGTGCGCGGGGGAAGCACAGATACGCAGTATTTT CASSKVRGGSTDTQYF
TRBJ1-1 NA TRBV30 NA TGTGCCTGGAGTAACACAAGGGGAACAGGGAGAGGGACTGAAGCTTTCTTT CAWSNTRGTGRGTEAFF
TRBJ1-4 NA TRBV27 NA TGTGCCAGCAGTTTATTGCAGATTGAGGAAAAACTGTTTTTT CASSLLQIEEKLFF
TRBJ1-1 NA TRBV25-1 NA TGTGCCAGCAGTGAAGAGAACACTGAAGCTTTCTTT CASSEENTEAFF
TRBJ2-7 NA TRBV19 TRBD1 TGTGCCAGTAGCCGGGACAGACCCTACGAGCAGTACTTC CASSRDRPYEQYF
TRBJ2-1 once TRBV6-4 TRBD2 TGTGCCAGCAGCGTCACTAGCGGGGACTACAATGAGCAGTTCTTC CASSVTSGDYNEQFF
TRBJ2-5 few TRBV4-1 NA TGCGCCAGCAGCCAAGAGGGGTTAGGGGAGACCCAGTACTTC CASSQEGLGETQYF
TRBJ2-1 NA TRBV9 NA TGTGCCAGCAGCGTAGAACAGTACAATGAGCAGTTCTTC CASSVEQYNEQFF
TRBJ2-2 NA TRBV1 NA TGCACCAGCAGCCAACCGACTAGCGGGGGTCCCGGGGAGCTGTTTTTT CTSSQPTSGGPGELFF
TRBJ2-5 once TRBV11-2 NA TGTGCCAGCAGTTCAGGGTACGAGACCCAGTACTTC CASSSGYETQYF
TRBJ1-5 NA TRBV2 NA TGTGCCAGCAGTGAAAGTTTAGGGGTGGGCCAGCCCCAGCATTTT CASSESLGVGQPQHF
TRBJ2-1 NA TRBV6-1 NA TGTGCCAGCAGTTTGATGGAGGGGTCGGGGAGTGAGCAGTTCTTC CASSLMEGSGSEQFF
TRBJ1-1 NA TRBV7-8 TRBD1 TGTGCCAGCAGCCTTTCGTACCAGGGGGCTTTTGAAGCTTTCTTT CASSLSYQGAFEAFF
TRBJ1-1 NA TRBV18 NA TGTGCCAGCTCTCAATACAGGGCCTCGGACACTGAAGCTTTCTTT CASSQYRASDTEAFF
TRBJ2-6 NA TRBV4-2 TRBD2 TGTGCCAGCAGCCACGACTTTAGCGGGTCTGGGGCCAACGTCCTGACTTTC CASSHDFSGSGANVLTF
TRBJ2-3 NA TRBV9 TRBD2 TGTGCCAGCAGCGTAGCGGGACTACCCACAGATACGCAGTATTTT CASSVAGLPTDTQYF
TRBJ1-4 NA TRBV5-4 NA TGTGCCAGCAGCGATATGGAAGAAAAACTGTTTTTT CASSDMEEKLFF
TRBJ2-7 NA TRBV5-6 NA TGTGCCAGCAGCTTGGCGGACCTCTCCTACGAGCAGTACTTC CASSLADLSYEQYF
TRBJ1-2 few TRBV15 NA TGTGCCACCAGCAGTGATGTAGCTTCAAGTGGCTACACCTTC CATSSDVASSGYTF
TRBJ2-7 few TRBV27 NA TGTGCCAGCAGACTAGATATTCTAGACGAGCAGTACTTC CASRLDILDEQYF
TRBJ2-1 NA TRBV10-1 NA TGCGCCAGCAGTGTTCTTCGGGGGTCCTACAATGAGCAGTTCTTC CASSVLRGSYNEQFF
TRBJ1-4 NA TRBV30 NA TGTGCCTGGATGAACCGCGAAAATGAAAAACTGTTTTTT CAWMNRENEKLFF
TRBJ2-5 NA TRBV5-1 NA TGCGCCAGTGCAGGGCAGGGTCTTTCTTCGGAGACCCAGTACTTC CASAGQGLSSETQYF
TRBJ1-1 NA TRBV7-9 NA TGTGCCAGCAGCTTAGGATCCGGGGCAAACACTGAAGCTTTCTTT CASSLGSGANTEAFF
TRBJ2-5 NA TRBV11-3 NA TGTGCCAGCAGCCCAGACGGGCCCACCCAAGAGACCCAGTACTTC CASSPDGPTQETQYF
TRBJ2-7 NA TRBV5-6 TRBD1 TGTGCCAGCAGCTTGGTGTTTCTGACAGGGGAGTACGAGCAGTACTTC CASSLVFLTGEYEQYF
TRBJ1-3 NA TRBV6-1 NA TGTGCCAGCAGTGGGCCAGGGGCTGGAAACACCATATATTTT CASSGPGAGNTIYF
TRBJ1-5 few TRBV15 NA TGTGCCACCAGCAGAGCTTCAGAGATTAATCAGCCCCAGCATTTT CATSRASEINQPQHF
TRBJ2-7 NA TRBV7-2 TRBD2 TGTGCCAGCAGCTCCCGGGCTAGCGGGAGGAAGGGCGAGCAGTACTTC CASSSRASGRKGEQYF
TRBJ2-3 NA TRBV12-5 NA TGTGCTAGTGGTTTGGTAGTTTCACACAGGGACACAGATACGCAGTATTTT CASGLVVSHRDTDTQYF
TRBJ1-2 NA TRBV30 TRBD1 TGTGCCTGGAGTGCGACAGGGCCTCATGGCTACACCTTC CAWSATGPHGYTF
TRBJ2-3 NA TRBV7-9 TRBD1 TGTGCCAGCAGCTTCACAGGGGGGAAAACAGATACGCAGTATTTT CASSFTGGKTDTQYF
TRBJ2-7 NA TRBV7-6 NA TGTGCCAGCAGCTTTGCCGACGGCTCCTACGAGCAGTACTTC CASSFADGSYEQYF
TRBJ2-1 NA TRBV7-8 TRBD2 TGTGCCAGCAGCTTAACTAGCGGTCACAATGAGCAGTTCTTC CASSLTSGHNEQFF
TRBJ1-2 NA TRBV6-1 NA TGTGCCAGCAGTGAGGCCAGCTATGGCTACACCTTC CASSEASYGYTF
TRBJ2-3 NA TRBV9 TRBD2 TGTGCCAGCAGCGTTCGCGGGAGTAAGACAGATACGCAGTATTTT CASSVRGSKTDTQYF
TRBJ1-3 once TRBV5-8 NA TGTGCCAGCAGCTTCAAGGGATTAATCGGAAACACCATATATTTT CASSFKGLIGNTIYF
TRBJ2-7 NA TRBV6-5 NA TGTGCCAGCAGTCCTCCGACAGGCTTCGGCGAGCAGTACTTC CASSPPTGFGEQYF
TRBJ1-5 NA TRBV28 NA TGTGCCAGCAGTGCCCCCCGCCTACAGTTTAGCAATCAGCCCCAGCATTTT CASSAPRLQFSNQPQHF